These T cell receptor beta chains were read from a single sample in a study of blood T cell repertoires in COVID-19. Measured with immunoSEQ multiplex PCR; TCRdb has only the in-frame clones, and not every one. In the table there are more than 140,000 clones, around 86% of which are singletons. The material sequenced was peripheral blood. The receptors were gathered from a human donor in a cohort sampled during active COVID-19. The CDR3 runs from the conserved cysteine through the conserved F or W. D genes are given only for firm matches. The listing skips clone size in some rows; elsewhere it reads once, few, many or a size class.

d_call	j_call	v_call	clone_size	cdr3_nt	cdr3_aa
TRBD2	TRBJ2-3	TRBV5-1	few	TGCGCCAGCAGCTTTAGCGGGAGAGAAGATACGCAGTATTTT	CASSFSGREDTQYF
TRBD1	TRBJ2-7	TRBV5-8	.	TGTGCCAGCAGCTTAAGGGGGCCCTACGAGCAGTACTTC	CASSLRGPYEQYF
TRBD2	TRBJ2-7	TRBV5-8	.	TGTGCCAGCAGACCGACTAGCGGGAGGAAATACGAGCAGTACTTC	CASRPTSGRKYEQYF
.	TRBJ2-5	TRBV12-3/TRBV12-4	.	TGTGCCAGCAGCACGCCGAGAGGGACCCAGTACTTC	CASSTPRGTQYF
TRBD1	TRBJ2-7	TRBV6-2/TRBV6-3	.	TGTGCCAGCAGTTACATCGGGACAGACGAGCAGTACTTC	CASSYIGTDEQYF
.	TRBJ1-4	TRBV3-1/TRBV3-2	.	TGTGCCAGCAGCCAACGGGGTTCTAATGAAAAACTGTTTTTT	CASSQRGSNEKLFF
TRBD2	TRBJ2-3	TRBV6-2/TRBV6-3	.	TGTGCCAGCAGTTTCCCCGGACTAGCGGGAGTTGGAGATACGCAGTATTTT	CASSFPGLAGVGDTQYF
TRBD2	TRBJ2-1	TRBV3-1/TRBV3-2	.	TGTGCCAGCAGCCTCGGACTAGCGGATTACAATGAGCAGTTCTTC	CASSLGLADYNEQFF
.	TRBJ2-5	TRBV7-7	.	TGTGCTAGCAGCTTAGCTCTGAGAGAGACCCAGTACTTC	CASSLALRETQYF
TRBD2	TRBJ2-1	TRBV7-3	.	TGTGCCAGCAGCGCTCGGACTAGCGGGAGTCTAAATGAGCAGTTCTTC	CASSARTSGSLNEQFF
.	TRBJ2-1	TRBV3-1/TRBV3-2	.	TGTGCCAGCAGGAATTCAGCGTTGAGCTCCTACAATGAGCAGTTCTTC	CASRNSALSSYNEQFF
.	TRBJ1-2	TRBV5-1	once	TGCGCCAGCAGCAGCTATACAGGGAACCAAGGCTACACCTTC	CASSSYTGNQGYTF
.	TRBJ2-7	TRBV18	.	TGTGCCAGCTCACCACGAAATAGCGGCATCGGCGAGCAGTACTTC	CASSPRNSGIGEQYF
.	TRBJ1-5	TRBV2	.	TGTGCCAGCATGGGCCAGAACAATCAGCCCCAGCATTTT	CASMGQNNQPQHF
TRBD2	TRBJ2-1	TRBV3-1/TRBV3-2	.	TGTGCCAGCAGCCAAGAGGCGGCTAGCGGAAATGAGCAGTTCTTC	CASSQEAASGNEQFF
TRBD2	TRBJ2-1	TRBV18	once	TGTGCCAGCTCACCAACCGGGACTAGCGGGAGCCATGAGCAGTTCTTC	CASSPTGTSGSHEQFF
TRBD2	TRBJ2-5	TRBV7-8	.	TGTGCCAGCAGCTTAGTAGGACTAGCGGGCGGGGAGACCCAGTACTTC	CASSLVGLAGGETQYF
TRBD1	TRBJ2-5	TRBV29-1	.	TGCAGCGTTGAAGGAGACAGGGGGGAGCAGGTGACCCAGTACTTC	CSVEGDRGEQVTQYF
TRBD2	TRBJ2-1	TRBV25-1	once	TGTGCCAGCAGACGGGAGGGCCTCTATGAGCAGTTCTTC	CASRREGLYEQFF
.	TRBJ1-2	TRBV6-5	.	TGTGCCAGCAGTACGGACAGCCGTTATGGCTACACCTTC	CASSTDSRYGYTF
TRBD1	TRBJ1-6	TRBV7-9	once	TGTGCCAGCAGCTCACAGGGGGCGCAGGGTAATTCACCCCTCCACTTT	CASSSQGAQGNSPLHF
TRBD2	TRBJ2-5	TRBV7-2	once	TGTGCCAGCAGCTCTAGCGTGACTAGCACCCAAGAGACCCAGTACTTC	CASSSSVTSTQETQYF
.	TRBJ2-7	TRBV6-1	.	TGTGCCAGCAGTGAAAGGCAAGTGGGGAGGTACGAGCAGTACTTC	CASSERQVGRYEQYF
TRBD2	TRBJ2-1	TRBV27	once	TGTGCCAGCGGAGCGGGAGTAAATGAGCAGTTCTTC	CASGAGVNEQFF
.	TRBJ2-1	TRBV12-5	.	TGTGCTAGTGGTTTGAACAGGGATATCTACAATGAGCAGTTCTTC	CASGLNRDIYNEQFF
.	TRBJ1-6	TRBV21-1	.	TGTGCCAGCAGCATGGGACAGCCCGATTCACCCCTCCACTTT	CASSMGQPDSPLHF
TRBD2	TRBJ2-1	TRBV20-1	.	TGCAGTGCTAGTCGGCCAGCGGGAGATTACAATGAGCAGTTCTTC	CSASRPAGDYNEQFF
TRBD2	TRBJ2-7	TRBV19	.	TGTGCCAGTAGTATTAGTTGGGACTACTTCTACGAGCAGTACTTC	CASSISWDYFYEQYF
.	TRBJ2-1	TRBV5-4	.	TGTGCCAGCAGCTTGCGGGGAACCTACAATGAGCAGTTCTTC	CASSLRGTYNEQFF
TRBD2	TRBJ2-5	TRBV3-1/TRBV3-2	once	TGTGCCAGCAGCCAAGGGGGGACTAGCGGGAGGCGTCTCCAAGAGACCCAGTACTTC	CASSQGGTSGRRLQETQYF
TRBD2	TRBJ2-7	TRBV28	.	TGTGCCAGCAGTCCACCCCAAACGGGAGGGAACGAGCAGTACTTC	CASSPPQTGGNEQYF
TRBD2	TRBJ2-7	TRBV27	few	TGTGCCAGCATGACCGTCGTCAGCGGGAGCTACGAGCAGTACTTC	CASMTVVSGSYEQYF
.	TRBJ1-5	TRBV7-2	.	TGTGCCAGCAGCTTAACAGGGTCTAATCAGCCCCAGCATTTT	CASSLTGSNQPQHF
TRBD1	TRBJ2-7	TRBV5-1	.	TGCGCCAGCAGCGACGGACAGGGACTTGGGGAGCAGTACTTC	CASSDGQGLGEQYF
.	TRBJ2-1	TRBV5-1	.	TGCGCCAGCAGCTTGGCTCTAGGACTGCAGTTCTTC	CASSLALGLQFF
TRBD2	TRBJ2-7	TRBV6-2/TRBV6-3	.	TGTGCCAGCAGCTCTGGGACTAGCGGGAGGGCATGGTACGAGCAGTACTTC	CASSSGTSGRAWYEQYF
TRBD2	TRBJ2-5	TRBV18	.	TGTGCCAGCTCACCGACTAGCGGTTCCCAAGAGACCCAGTACTTC	CASSPTSGSQETQYF
TRBD2	TRBJ2-2	TRBV7-9	.	TGTGCCAGCAGCCGCGGACTAGCGGGAGTGGGCGGGGAGCTGTTTTTT	CASSRGLAGVGGELFF
.	TRBJ1-3	TRBV3-1/TRBV3-2	.	TGTGCCAGCAGCCAAGGCACCGGGGGTGGAAACACCATATATTTT	CASSQGTGGGNTIYF